A selection of T cell receptor beta chains follows, all from one sample in a study of T cells expressing NK-cell markers. For each CDR3 protein, TCRdb gives one entry from its re-call of the 5' RACE reads, without DNA. The specimen's table records 200,000 to 300,000 distinct CDR3 sequences. Sequencing was carried out using blood T cells: a sorted CD56 or NKG2C T cell subset, CD4+ or CD8+ T cells, or bulk PBMC T cells (not recorded which). These receptor sequences come from a man aged 18 to 35 in good health. Both conserved end residues are part of each CDR3.

V gene	J gene	CDR3 protein
TRBV15	TRBJ1-4	CATSRATGRRDNEKLFF
TRBV12-5	TRBJ2-1	CASGLEWGLTNNEQFF
TRBV6-5	TRBJ2-2	CASSLVTSWWTGELFF
TRBV12-3/TRBV12-4	TRBJ2-2	CASSGSRGGGELFF
TRBV12-3/TRBV12-4	TRBJ2-2	CASSLRSWEGTGELFF
TRBV7-9	TRBJ2-7	CASSPRLASFSDEQYF
TRBV7-3	TRBJ2-2	CASNSRGAHNGELFF
TRBV20-1	TRBJ2-3	CSARAASEYTDTQYF
TRBV25-1	TRBJ2-7	CASSEFGGSTYEQYF
TRBV14	TRBJ1-2	CASSHAGRGPYGYTF
TRBV20-1	TRBJ1-5	CSAMTPGPQHF
TRBV12-3/TRBV12-4	TRBJ2-3	CASSSPWDTQYF
TRBV20-1	TRBJ2-3	CSAPDRPGLLTQYF
TRBV12-3/TRBV12-4	TRBJ1-1	CASSLHQGARGTEAFF
TRBV13	TRBJ2-2	CASSFFLSGSPGELFF
TRBV2	TRBJ2-1	CASRESGVYNEQFF
TRBV10-3	TRBJ2-7	CAIKGPGQYEQYF
TRBV20-1	TRBJ2-3	CSARPPAPTDTQYF
TRBV10-3	TRBJ1-1	CAISVDRKNTEAFF
TRBV6-1	TRBJ2-5	CASNRDRVQETQYF
TRBV2	TRBJ2-3	CASVQDSVGTDTQYF